The count of the clone carrying this T cell receptor beta chain is one. Per germline, CDR1 MNHEY and CDR2 SVGAGI. The CDR3 extends over 13 amino acids. V trimming: 3 bases; J trimming: 7 bases; junction bases outside the gene matches: 3. Sequencing was at deep level. Profiling relied on immunoSEQ multiplex PCR, and the TCRdb table lists in-frame clones only, not all of them. Of over a million clones listed, approximately 96% are singletons. These data come from a study of shared clonotypes between healthy human individuals. Study overall: The plates for each donor numbered three CD4 naive, three CD4 memory, two CD8 naive and one CD8 memory.

Memory CD4+ cells were the fraction left after CD45RA+ naive selection. This receptor was identified in a young man in good health. The chain links TRBV6-5 to TRBJ2-5, with 9 bases matching TRBD1. Sequences were obtained from naive CD4+ T cells sorted from blood. Stated subset: CD45RA+ positively selected. DNA of the CDR3: TGTGCCAGCAGTTATGGACAGGGGCCGACCCAGTACTTC. It specifies CASSYGQGPTQYF.